A selection of T cell receptor beta chains follows, all from one sample in a study of cytomegalovirus exposure and HLA in healthy donors. Clones were read by immunoSEQ multiplex PCR, and TCRdb kept only the in-frame ones, dropping some. The top ten clones hold approximately 2.9% of a sample with 120,000 or so clones, roughly 18% of them seen once. Sequencing was done on a sample of PBMCs. The receptors were gathered from a female donor in good health and CMV-seropositive. The CDR3 runs from the conserved cysteine through the conserved F or W. Each record gives: J gene, V gene, clone size, D gene, CDR3 DNA, CDR3 protein. A D gene is named only where the DNA matches it firmly. The size field is filled for only some rows; it gives once, few, many or a size class.

J: TRBJ1-2
V: TRBV30
size: NA
D: NA
DNA: TGTGCCTGGAGTTTCAGCGGGGGTCTGGGCTACACCTTC
CDR3: CAWSFSGGLGYTF

J: TRBJ2-7
V: TRBV6-1
size: NA
D: TRBD2
DNA: TGTGCCAGCAGCCTCGGGGGGTGGACCTACGAGCAGTACTTC
CDR3: CASSLGGWTYEQYF

J: TRBJ2-5
V: TRBV9
size: NA
D: TRBD1
DNA: TGTGCCAGCAGCCCGCGACAGGGCCAAGAGACCCAGTACTTC
CDR3: CASSPRQGQETQYF

J: TRBJ2-5
V: TRBV7-9
size: NA
D: TRBD2
DNA: TGTGCCAGCAGCGCCCCCCAGGGAGGGATGGTTGAGACCCAGTACTTC
CDR3: CASSAPQGGMVETQYF

J: TRBJ1-1
V: TRBV6-1
size: NA
D: NA
DNA: TGTGCCAGCAGTGAAGGGGCAGGCTTTATGAACACTGAAGCTTTCTTT
CDR3: CASSEGAGFMNTEAFF

J: TRBJ1-1
V: TRBV5-8
size: NA
D: NA
DNA: TGTGCCAGCAGCTTGGACAGGGTTTCCACTGAAGCTTTCTTT
CDR3: CASSLDRVSTEAFF

J: TRBJ2-1
V: TRBV6-5
size: few
D: TRBD2
DNA: TGTGCCAGCAGTTACTCAAGCGGGAGTCACAATTATGAGCAGTTCTTC
CDR3: CASSYSSGSHNYEQFF

J: TRBJ2-1
V: TRBV2
size: few
D: TRBD2
DNA: TGTGCCAGCACGGCTAGCGGGGGGGCTAGAGGCGCTGAGCAGTTCTTC
CDR3: CASTASGGARGAEQFF

J: TRBJ1-2
V: TRBV4-2
size: NA
D: NA
DNA: TGTGCCAGCAGCCGCGGACACCTAAGAAACTATGGCTACACCTTC
CDR3: CASSRGHLRNYGYTF

J: TRBJ2-3
V: TRBV9
size: few
D: TRBD2
DNA: TGTGCCAGCAGCGTATATGGCGGGGGGGCGAACGCAGATACGCAGTATTTT
CDR3: CASSVYGGGANADTQYF

J: TRBJ1-2
V: TRBV5-1
size: few
D: TRBD1
DNA: TGCGCCAGCAGCTTAGCCGGACAGGTCTATGGCTACACCTTC
CDR3: CASSLAGQVYGYTF

J: TRBJ1-5
V: TRBV30
size: NA
D: TRBD1
DNA: TGTGCCTGGAGGCATCCGGGGACAGCTAATCAGCCCCAGCATTTT
CDR3: CAWRHPGTANQPQHF

J: TRBJ2-2
V: TRBV9
size: few
D: NA
DNA: TGTGCCAGCAGCGTGCCCACAGCGAACACCGGGGAGCTGTTTTTT
CDR3: CASSVPTANTGELFF

J: TRBJ2-3
V: TRBV5-6
size: NA
D: NA
DNA: TGTGCCAGCAGCTTAGAGGTAGATACGCAGTATTTT
CDR3: CASSLEVDTQYF

J: TRBJ1-1
V: TRBV10-3
size: few
D: NA
DNA: TGTGCCATCAGTGAGTCGCCAGAGAACACTGAAGCTTTCTTT
CDR3: CAISESPENTEAFF

J: TRBJ2-1
V: TRBV7-7
size: few
D: NA
DNA: TGTGCCAGCAGCTTAGCGGGGGGACACAATGAGCAGTTCTTC
CDR3: CASSLAGGHNEQFF

J: TRBJ2-1
V: TRBV29-1
size: NA
D: TRBD2
DNA: TGCAGCGTTTCGGGGGGTTACAATGAGCAGTTCTTC
CDR3: CSVSGGYNEQFF

J: TRBJ2-7
V: TRBV6-1
size: few
D: TRBD1
DNA: TGTGCCAGCAGTGGAGGGACAGGGAATTCCTACGAGCAGTACTTC
CDR3: CASSGGTGNSYEQYF

J: TRBJ2-5
V: TRBV5-1
size: few
D: TRBD1
DNA: TGCGCCAGCAGCCGAAACGGACAGGGGTACGGGGAGACCCAGTACTTC
CDR3: CASSRNGQGYGETQYF

J: TRBJ1-1
V: TRBV28
size: NA
D: TRBD1
DNA: TGTGCCAGCAGTTTTCTCCGACAGGGGAGGGCTTTCTTT
CDR3: CASSFLRQGRAFF

J: TRBJ2-2
V: TRBV27
size: NA
D: NA
DNA: TGTGCCAGCAGTTCGGAGTTCGCGAACACCGGGGAGCTGTTTTTT
CDR3: CASSSEFANTGELFF

J: TRBJ2-7
V: TRBV4-1
size: NA
D: TRBD2
DNA: TGCGCCAGCAGCCAACTAAGCGGGATCGCGCGCGAGCAGTACTTC
CDR3: CASSQLSGIAREQYF

J: TRBJ2-3
V: TRBV7-6
size: NA
D: TRBD2
DNA: TGTGCCAGCAGTTCCGGGACTAGCGCCCGTACGCAGTATTTT
CDR3: CASSSGTSARTQYF

J: TRBJ1-2
V: TRBV25-1
size: NA
D: TRBD1
DNA: TGTGCCAGCAGCGATCCCAGGGGGCCCTTTAACTATGGCTACACCTTC
CDR3: CASSDPRGPFNYGYTF

J: TRBJ2-3
V: TRBV25-1
size: few
D: TRBD2
DNA: TGTGCCAGCACTTCTAGCGGGAGGGCCCCAGATACGCAGTATTTT
CDR3: CASTSSGRAPDTQYF

J: TRBJ1-5
V: TRBV28
size: few
D: NA
DNA: TGTGCCAGCAGTAGACACCTCAATCAGCCCCAGCATTTT
CDR3: CASSRHLNQPQHF

J: TRBJ1-2
V: TRBV5-1
size: few
D: NA
DNA: TGCGCCAGCAGCTTGGCCCGGGTCTATGACTATGGCTACACCTTC
CDR3: CASSLARVYDYGYTF

J: TRBJ1-2
V: TRBV7-6
size: once
D: TRBD1
DNA: TGTGCCAGCAGCCCCGACAGGGTTTATGCAGGCTACACCTTC
CDR3: CASSPDRVYAGYTF

J: TRBJ1-2
V: TRBV5-6
size: few
D: TRBD1
DNA: TGTGCCAGCAGCTTAGTGACAGGGGGCGAAAAAGGCTACACCTTC
CDR3: CASSLVTGGEKGYTF

J: TRBJ2-7
V: TRBV18
size: NA
D: TRBD2
DNA: TGTGCCAGCTCCGAAGGGACTAGCGGAACCTACGAGCAGTACTTC
CDR3: CASSEGTSGTYEQYF

J: TRBJ1-2
V: TRBV29-1
size: few
D: NA
DNA: TGCAGCGTTGGAGGAGGCAGGGACTATGGCTACTCCTTC
CDR3: CSVGGGRDYGYSF

J: TRBJ2-7
V: TRBV5-1
size: NA
D: NA
DNA: TGCGCCAGCAGCTTGAACCCAGGGTTTTCCTACGAGCAGTACTTC
CDR3: CASSLNPGFSYEQYF

J: TRBJ2-7
V: TRBV4-3
size: NA
D: TRBD1
DNA: TGCGCCAGCAGCCAAGACGACCGGGACAGGGCCTACGAGCAGTACTTC
CDR3: CASSQDDRDRAYEQYF

J: TRBJ2-7
V: TRBV28
size: NA
D: TRBD1
DNA: TGTGCCAGCATACCGGGACAGGGTTACGAGCAGTACTTC
CDR3: CASIPGQGYEQYF

J: TRBJ2-3
V: TRBV5-4
size: few
D: TRBD2
DNA: TGTGCCAGCAGCTTGGCTCGGGGAGGGGGCACAGATACGCAGTATTTT
CDR3: CASSLARGGGTDTQYF

J: TRBJ1-2
V: TRBV7-2
size: NA
D: NA
DNA: TGTGCCAGCAGCCGGGACACTAACTATGGCTACACCTTC
CDR3: CASSRDTNYGYTF

J: TRBJ2-7
V: TRBV5-1
size: few
D: TRBD2
DNA: TGCGCCAGCAGGGTTTTGGTGACTAGCAGATCCTACGAGCAGTACTTC
CDR3: CASRVLVTSRSYEQYF

J: TRBJ1-5
V: TRBV7-3
size: NA
D: NA
DNA: TGTGCCAGCAGCTCGGGGGAAGGGCAGCCCCAGCATTTT
CDR3: CASSSGEGQPQHF

J: TRBJ2-3
V: TRBV6-5
size: NA
D: NA
DNA: TGTGCCAGCAGACGCCTAGTGACGTCCACAGATACGCAGTATTTT
CDR3: CASRRLVTSTDTQYF

J: TRBJ2-7
V: TRBV7-2
size: few
D: NA
DNA: TGTGCCAGCAGCTTTTCGGGGTCGTCCTACGAGCAGTACTTC
CDR3: CASSFSGSSYEQYF

J: TRBJ1-6
V: TRBV5-4
size: NA
D: TRBD1
DNA: TGTGCCAGCAGCTCGACAGGGTCGTATAATTCACCCCTCCACTTT
CDR3: CASSSTGSYNSPLHF

J: TRBJ2-3
V: TRBV5-8
size: few
D: TRBD1
DNA: TGTGCCAGCAGGCAAGGGGACAGGACCTTTGGGGGTACGCAGTATTTT
CDR3: CASRQGDRTFGGTQYF

J: TRBJ2-5
V: TRBV5-6
size: NA
D: NA
DNA: TGTGCCAGCAGCTTGGCCGCGGCCGAGACCCAGTACTTC
CDR3: CASSLAAAETQYF

J: TRBJ2-7
V: TRBV29-1
size: NA
D: TRBD2
DNA: TGCAGCGTTTCGGGGGGGCAGAGGAGCTCCTACGAGCAGTACTTC
CDR3: CSVSGGQRSSYEQYF

J: TRBJ1-2
V: TRBV18
size: NA
D: NA
DNA: TGTGCCAGCTCACCTGGTGGGGACACTAACTATGGCTACACCTTC
CDR3: CASSPGGDTNYGYTF

J: TRBJ2-5
V: TRBV27
size: NA
D: NA
DNA: TGTGCCAGCAGTTTATCAGGCAGGCAAGAGACCCAGTACTTC
CDR3: CASSLSGRQETQYF

J: TRBJ1-6
V: TRBV27
size: NA
D: NA
DNA: TGTGCCAGCAGGGACAGCTCCTATAATTCACCCCTCCACTTT
CDR3: CASRDSSYNSPLHF

J: TRBJ2-5
V: TRBV12-5
size: few
D: NA
DNA: TGTGCTAGTGGTTTGGTACCCCGTGGCCATCAGGAGACCCAGTACTTC
CDR3: CASGLVPRGHQETQYF

J: TRBJ2-3
V: TRBV30
size: NA
D: TRBD2
DNA: TGTGCCTGGAGTGCCCCCCCGGGACTCCCGGGGGGGACGCAGTATTTT
CDR3: CAWSAPPGLPGGTQYF

J: TRBJ2-4
V: TRBV28
size: few
D: TRBD2
DNA: TGTGCCAGCAGCCCCGGGGGGTCGCCAAACATTCAGTACTTC
CDR3: CASSPGGSPNIQYF

J: TRBJ2-2
V: TRBV7-9
size: few
D: NA
DNA: TGTGCCAGCAGCTTACAGGTCACCGGGGAGCTGTTTTTT
CDR3: CASSLQVTGELFF

J: TRBJ2-2
V: TRBV30
size: NA
D: TRBD2
DNA: TGTGCCTGGAGTCTGAAGGGACTAGCCTACACCGGGGAGCTGTTTTTT
CDR3: CAWSLKGLAYTGELFF

J: TRBJ1-1
V: TRBV30
size: many
D: TRBD1
DNA: TGTGCCTGGGGACAGGGTTACACTGAAGCTTTCTTT
CDR3: CAWGQGYTEAFF

J: TRBJ1-1
V: TRBV5-1
size: NA
D: NA
DNA: TGCGCCAGCAGCCCCGGGACTTCGAACACTGAAGCTTTCTTT
CDR3: CASSPGTSNTEAFF

J: TRBJ2-7
V: TRBV30
size: NA
D: TRBD1
DNA: TGTGCCTGGAGTACCAGGGGGCCGAATGAGCAGTACTTC
CDR3: CAWSTRGPNEQYF

J: TRBJ1-2
V: TRBV19
size: NA
D: NA
DNA: TGTGCCAGTAGTATAGTATTAACAGTAGCTAACTATGGCTACACCTTC
CDR3: CASSIVLTVANYGYTF

J: TRBJ1-4
V: TRBV4-3
size: NA
D: TRBD1
DNA: TGCGCCAGCAGCCAAGAGGGACAGGAAAATGAAAAACTGTTTTTT
CDR3: CASSQEGQENEKLFF

J: TRBJ2-7
V: TRBV27
size: few
D: NA
DNA: TGTGCCAGCAGTTTATTCAGGGCAGCCTACGAGCAGTACTTC
CDR3: CASSLFRAAYEQYF

J: TRBJ1-6
V: TRBV11-2
size: few
D: NA
DNA: TGTGCCAGCCTAGCGGGATCCATGGCTTCACCCCTCCACTTT
CDR3: CASLAGSMASPLHF

J: TRBJ2-7
V: TRBV10-3
size: few
D: TRBD1
DNA: TGTGCCATCAGTGGGACAGGACTCTACGAGCAGTACTTC
CDR3: CAISGTGLYEQYF